The source of this T cell receptor beta chain is a study of breast tumors, draining lymph nodes, adjacent tissues. A single record per CDR3 protein comes from TCRdb applying MiXCR to the multiplex PCR reads. The profile shows under 35,000 distinct CDR3 sequences, roughly 63% of them singletons. V was trimmed by 4 bases and J by 8 bases, leaving 17 bases between them. This CDR3 is built from 15 residues. Germline CDR1 reads SEHNR; CDR2 reads FQNEAQ (reference sequence). The TCR sequence derives from a female donor with breast cancer. Some clones in this sample may be carry-over from other donors' samples. The genes are TRBV7-9 and TRBJ1-4, with D maybe TRBD1 (6 bases). The material sequenced was breast tumor tissue. The CDR3 bases are TGTGCCAGCAGCTCCACGGACAGACTTCGGGAAAAACTGTTTTTT. Its translation: CASSSTDRLREKLFF.